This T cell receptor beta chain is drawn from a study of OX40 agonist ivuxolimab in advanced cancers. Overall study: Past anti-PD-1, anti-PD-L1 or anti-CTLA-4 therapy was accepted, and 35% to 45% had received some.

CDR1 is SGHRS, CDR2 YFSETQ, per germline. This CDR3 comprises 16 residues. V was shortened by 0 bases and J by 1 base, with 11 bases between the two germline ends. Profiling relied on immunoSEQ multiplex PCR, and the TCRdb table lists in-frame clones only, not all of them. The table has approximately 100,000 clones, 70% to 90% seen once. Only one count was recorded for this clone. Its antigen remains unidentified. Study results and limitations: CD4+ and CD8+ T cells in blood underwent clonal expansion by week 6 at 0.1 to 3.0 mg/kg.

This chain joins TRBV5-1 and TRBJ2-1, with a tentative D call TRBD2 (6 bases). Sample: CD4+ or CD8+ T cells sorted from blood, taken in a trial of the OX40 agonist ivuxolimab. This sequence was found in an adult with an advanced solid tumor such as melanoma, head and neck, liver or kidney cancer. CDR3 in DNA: TGCGCCAGCAGCTTGGGTGGAGGGGTTTCCTACAATGAGCAGTTCTTC. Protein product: CASSLGGGVSYNEQFF.